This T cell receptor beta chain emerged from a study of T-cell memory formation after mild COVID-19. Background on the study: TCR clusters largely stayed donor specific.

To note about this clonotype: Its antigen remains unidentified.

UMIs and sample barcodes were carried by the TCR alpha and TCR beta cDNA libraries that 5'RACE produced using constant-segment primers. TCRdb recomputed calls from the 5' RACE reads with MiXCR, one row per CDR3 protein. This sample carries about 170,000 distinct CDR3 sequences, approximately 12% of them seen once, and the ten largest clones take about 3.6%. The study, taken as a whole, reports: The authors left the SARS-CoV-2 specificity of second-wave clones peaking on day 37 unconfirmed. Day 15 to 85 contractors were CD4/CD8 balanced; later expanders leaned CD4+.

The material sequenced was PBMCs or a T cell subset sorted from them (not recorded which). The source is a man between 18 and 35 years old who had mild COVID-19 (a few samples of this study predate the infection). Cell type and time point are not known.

The chain's CDR3 is CASSLEPALYGYTF. The CDR3 nucleotides read TGTGCCAGCAGCTTAGAGCCTGCCTTATATGGCTACACCTTC. This chain joins TRBV7-2 and TRBJ1-2; D gene ambiguous. Germline V lookup: CDR1 SGHTA, CDR2 FQGNSA. The CDR3 has 14 amino acids. V was pared by 1 base and J by 5 bases, with 11 bases between.